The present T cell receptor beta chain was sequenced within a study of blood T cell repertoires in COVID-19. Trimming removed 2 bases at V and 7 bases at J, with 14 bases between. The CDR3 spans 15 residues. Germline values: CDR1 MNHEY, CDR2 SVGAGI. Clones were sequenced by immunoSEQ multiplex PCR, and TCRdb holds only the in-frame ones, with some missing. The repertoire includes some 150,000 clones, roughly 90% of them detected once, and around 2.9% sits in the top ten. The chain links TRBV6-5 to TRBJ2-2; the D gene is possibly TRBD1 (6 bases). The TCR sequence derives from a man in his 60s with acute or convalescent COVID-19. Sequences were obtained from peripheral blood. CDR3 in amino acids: CASSYGQLWVGELFF. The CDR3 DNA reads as TGTGCCAGCAGTTACGGACAGTTATGGGTCGGGGAGCTGTTTTTT.